This T cell receptor beta chain was retrieved from a study of human T cells and chemical hapten exposure. This clonotype was seen a handful of times. Sample time point: patch test 1, 2 weeks after DPC sensitization. As to treatment: therapeutic diphenylcyclopropenone sensitization with weekly scalp DPC. Unfractionated whole blood served as the source for total RNA extraction. Individual cDNA molecules received unique molecular identifiers in the library. TCRdb re-analysed the RACE reads in MiXCR, keeping a single row per CDR3 protein. The table records tens of thousands of distinct CDR3 sequences, 9.3% of them present only once. This CDR3 region has 13 residues.

This chain links TRBV21-1 with TRBJ1-2. TRBV21-1 is recorded as a pseudogene. The TCR originated in a woman in her thirties or forties with alopecia areata. Some clones in this sample may be carry-over from other donors' samples. The sample in question was whole blood, obtained in connection with sensitization to the hapten diphenylcyclopropenone (DPC). CDR3 loop: CASRSLVAYGYTF. Here the CDR3 DNA reads TGTGCCAGCAGGTCGTTAGTTGCCTATGGCTACACCTTC.